Listed here are 30 T cell receptor beta chains from one sample, sequenced in a study of blood T cell repertoires in COVID-19. Data came from immunoSEQ multiplex PCR; TCRdb stores just in-frame clones and leaves some out. The sample shows some 73,000 clones, roughly 86% of them seen only once. Source material: peripheral blood. The receptors come from a woman aged 55-75 years with acute or convalescent COVID-19.

The chain recombines TRBV3-1 (or the pseudogene TRBV3-2) with TRBJ1-5; the match to TRBD1 covers 7 bases. In germline, CDR1 is LGHDT, CDR2 YNNKEL (reference sequence). The CDR3 runs to 14 residues. Germline trimming cut 5 bases from V and 6 bases from J; bases unmatched to any gene: 7. This chain's CDR3 is CASSTDRAAQPQHF. DNA of the CDR3: TGTGCCAGCAGCACCGACAGGGCCGCTCAGCCCCAGCATTTT.

The gene calls are TRBV5-1 and TRBJ1-2, with a tentative D call TRBD1 (5 bases). Germline V lookup: CDR1 SGHRS, CDR2 YFSETQ. The CDR3 contains 14 residues. V gave up 0 bases and J gave up 4 bases, with 10 bases separating them. The CDR3 DNA sequence: TGCGCCAGCAGCTTGGGGGCAACAGGCTATGGCTACACCTTC. It specifies CASSLGATGYGYTF.

The V and J genes are TRBV9 and TRBJ2-1, with 10 positions matching TRBD2. CDR3 length: 17 residues. Losses at the gene ends were 0 bases for V and 4 bases for J; bases not matched to a gene: 7. Germline loops: CDR1 SGDLS, CDR2 YYNGEE. The DNA of the CDR3 is TGTGCCAGCAGCGTAGTAACTAGCGGGGTAGCTTACAATGAGCAGTTCTTC. Amino acids: CASSVVTSGVAYNEQFF.

This chain connects TRBV4-1 to TRBJ2-3, with 10 bases matching TRBD2. The V segment lost 6 bases and the J segment 3 bases; nucleotides outside the gene matches: 9. CDR3 length: 16 amino acids. Germline-derived CDR1 and CDR2 are MGHRA and YSYEKL. CDR3 sequence (DNA): TGCGCCAGCAGGTCTCAGCGGGGGGGCAGGACAGATACGCAGTATTTT. Translated: CASRSQRGGRTDTQYF.

The chain has TRBV11-3 and TRBJ2-2; 8 bases are shared with TRBD1. J lost 6 bases, V lost 5 bases, and 8 bases had no gene match. There are 15 residues in the CDR3. CDR1 is SGHNT, CDR2 YENEEA, per germline. CDR3 amino acids: CASSPGTGKSGELFF. CDR3 in DNA: TGTGCCAGCAGCCCCGGGACAGGAAAATCCGGGGAGCTGTTTTTT. Together with reference TRBV11-3 and TRBJ2-2, the CDR3 gives the full variable domain: EAGVVQSPRYKIIEKKQPVAFWCNPISGHNTLYWYLQNLGQGPELLIRYENEEAVDDSQLPKDRFSAERLKGVDSTLKIQPAELGDSAVYLCASSPGTGKSGELFFGEGSRLTVL.

CDR3 DNA sequence: TGTGCCAGTAGTCACGGGGATAGAAGTCTGGATGAGCAGTTCTTC. Its protein is CASSHGDRSLDEQFF. The chain uses TRBV19 and TRBJ2-1, with D maybe TRBD2 (5 bases). Looked up from germline, CDR1 is LNHDA and CDR2 is SQIVND (reference sequence). CDR3 length equals 15 residues. The V end lost 5 bases, the J end lost 8 bases, and 19 bases lay between the germline ends.

This clone was observed a single time. Other DNA sequences in this specimen translate into the identical CDR3. The gene calls are TRBV7-8 and TRBJ2-7, with 8 bases aligning to TRBD1. The CDR3 extends over 13 amino acids. Germline V gene lookup returns CDR1 SGHVS and CDR2 FQNEAQ. V was clipped by 5 bases and J by 3 bases; unmatched bases: 3. CDR3 sequence reads: CASSPGQGYEQYF. In nucleotides, the CDR3 is TGTGCCAGCAGCCCAGGACAGGGCTACGAGCAGTACTTC.

The chain has TRBV19 and TRBJ2-5, with 9 bases aligning to TRBD1. The V gene end was trimmed by 8 bases and the J gene end by 4 bases; junction bases not matched to a gene: 8. The germline gives CDR1 LNHDA, CDR2 SQIVND (reference sequence). This CDR3 is built from 14 residues. The chain's CDR3 is CASAQGAQGETQYF. CDR3 nucleotide sequence: TGTGCCAGTGCACAGGGGGCGCAGGGAGAGACCCAGTACTTC. Complete variable domain (other parts from reference TRBV19 and TRBJ2-5): DGGITQSPKYLFRKEGQNVTLSCEQNLNHDAMYWYRQDPGQGLRLIYYSQIVNDFQKGDIAEGYSVSREKKESFPLTVTSAQKNPTAFYLCASAQGAQGETQYFGPGTRLLVL.

The chain has TRBV2 and TRBJ2-7; 7 bases fit TRBD1. V shed 7 bases, J shed 2 bases, and the junction held 11 bases outside the gene matches. The CDR3 is made up of 15 amino acids. In germline, CDR1 is SNHLY, CDR2 FYNNEI. CDR3 region: CASKPDRLVAYEQYF. CDR3 bases: TGTGCCAGCAAACCGGACAGGCTAGTTGCCTACGAGCAGTACTTC. Filled out from reference TRBV2 and TRBJ2-7, the complete variable domain reads EPEVTQTPSHQVTQMGQEVILRCVPISNHLYFYWYRQILGQKVEFLVSFYNNEISEKSEIFDDQFSVERPDGSNFTLKIRSTKLEDSAMYFCASKPDRLVAYEQYFGPGTRLTVT.

The chain links TRBV11-1 to TRBJ1-2; D is perhaps TRBD1 (6 bases). The CDR3 covers 15 residues. Trimming shortened V by 5 bases and J by 2 bases, and 15 bases separated the two germline ends. CDR1 is SGHAT and CDR2 is FQDESV in the germline V gene (reference sequence). The CDR3 DNA follows: TGTGCCAGCAGCCATCTCGGACAGACCAACTATGGCTACACCTTC. Translation gives CASSHLGQTNYGYTF.

The chain joins TRBV7-2 to TRBJ2-7, with D tentatively TRBD1 (5 bases). This CDR3 is 16 amino acids long. CDR1 and CDR2 (germline): SGHTA, FQGNSA. The germline V and J ends were trimmed by 2 bases and 6 bases, with 20 bases remaining between them. CDR3 sequence: CASSLNGALSPLEQYF. The CDR3 region has the DNA TGTGCCAGCAGCTTAAATGGGGCGTTATCCCCCCTCGAGCAGTACTTC.

The genes are TRBV11-3 and TRBJ2-1; TRBD2 agrees at 7 bases. The V gene's germline CDR1 is SGHNT and CDR2 YENEEA. The V and J ends lost 2 bases and 4 bases, in that order; junction bases with no gene match: 5. The CDR3 runs 15 residues. The CDR3 region has the DNA TGTGCCAGCAGCTTACACAGCGGGGAGTACAATGAGCAGTTCTTC. Translating gives CASSLHSGEYNEQFF.

J is TRBJ1-4 and V is TRBV10-3; TRBD1 matches 9 bases. The CDR3 contains 14 residues. Germline trimming cut 2 bases from V and 6 bases from J; bases unmatched to any gene: 1. CDR1 and CDR2 from the germline V gene are ENHRY and SYGVKD. The CDR3 is CAISERQGDEKLFF. CDR3 nucleotide sequence: TGTGCCATCAGTGAGCGACAGGGGGATGAAAAACTGTTTTTT.

This sequence joins TRBV12-3 or TRBV12-4 and TRBJ2-3, with TRBD1 matching 8 bases. This CDR3 contains 13 residues. V lost 5 bases to trimming and J lost 5 bases; unmatched junction nucleotides: 3. The CDR3 protein is CASSRQGLDTQYF. Here the CDR3 DNA reads TGTGCCAGCAGTCGACAGGGGTTAGATACGCAGTATTTT.

The chain is built from TRBV19 and TRBJ1-1; a possible D gene is TRBD1 (5 bases). V dropped 5 bases and J dropped 1 base, with 14 bases sitting between them. CDR3 length equals 15 residues. Germline-derived CDR1 and CDR2 are LNHDA and SQIVND (reference sequence). CDR3 coding DNA: TGTGCCAGTAGTCCGAGTTTACAGGCGAACACTGAAGCTTTCTTT. Protein: CASSPSLQANTEAFF.

This clone has a single count. V is TRBV15 and J is TRBJ1-5; maybe TRBD1 (5 bases). The V end lost 2 bases, the J end lost 5 bases, and 16 bases lay between the germline ends. Germline CDR1 reads LNHNV; CDR2 reads YYDKDF (reference sequence). CDR3 length: 16 amino acids. This CDR3 is CATSRSYRTGDQPQHF. The CDR3 region has the DNA TGTGCCACCAGCAGATCTTACAGGACGGGTGATCAGCCCCAGCATTTT.

This sequence joins TRBV30 and TRBJ1-2; D might be TRBD1 (5 bases). The CDR3 is 13 residues long. The germline V gene encodes CDR1 GTSNPN and CDR2 SVGIG (reference sequence). Trimming pared 1 base from V and 2 bases from J, leaving 8 bases between. This CDR3 reads CAWSDGGNYGYTF. CDR3 nucleotide sequence: TGTGCCTGGAGTGACGGGGGGAACTATGGCTACACCTTC.

CDR3 sequence reads: CASLSRNTEAFF. The CDR3 DNA sequence: TGTGCCAGTCTTTCTCGGAACACTGAAGCTTTCTTT. J is TRBJ1-1 and V is TRBV2, with D unresolved. The CDR3 runs 12 residues. CDR1 and CDR2 from the germline V gene are SNHLY and FYNNEI. The ends were cut back, 9 bases at V and 1 base at J, with 9 bases in the middle. The variable domain in full, with the rest retrieved from reference TRBV2 and TRBJ1-1, is EPEVTQTPSHQVTQMGQEVILRCVPISNHLYFYWYRQILGQKVEFLVSFYNNEISEKSEIFDDQFSVERPDGSNFTLKIRSTKLEDSAMYFCASLSRNTEAFFGQGTRLTVV.

This chain joins TRBV19 and TRBJ2-5; 7 nucleotides line up with TRBD2. With V trimmed by 4 bases and J by 3 bases, 8 bases remained unmatched. The CDR3 has 15 amino acids. The V gene's germline CDR1 is LNHDA and CDR2 SQIVND (reference sequence). CDR3 DNA sequence: TGTGCCAGTAGTACCCACTGGGCGGGGGAAGAGACCCAGTACTTC. This encodes CASSTHWAGEETQYF.

The V call is TRBV30, the J call TRBJ2-2; D call uncertain. CDR1 and CDR2 (germline): GTSNPN, SVGIG (reference sequence). CDR3 size: 13 residues. The V end was cut by 0 bases, the J end by 5 bases, with 7 bases between. The CDR3 DNA sequence: TGTGCCTGGAGTGTTGTATCGACCGGGGAGCTGTTTTTT. This sequence encodes CAWSVVSTGELFF.

The J gene is TRBJ2-2, the V gene TRBV11-2; a weak D match, TRBD2 (6 bases). Trimming pared 5 bases from V and 6 bases from J, leaving 19 bases between. The length of the CDR3 is 16 residues. The germline V gene has CDR1 SGHAT and CDR2 FQNNGV. CDR3 bases: TGTGCCAGCAGCCTCGACGGGGGTGGGACCGCCGGGGAGCTGTTTTTT. Amino acids: CASSLDGGGTAGELFF.

This clone was recorded only once. The chain employs TRBV5-1 and TRBJ2-5; TRBD2 aligns across 8 bases. The CDR3 has 16 amino acids. Germline V gives CDR1 SGHRS, CDR2 YFSETQ. With V trimmed by 0 bases and J by 2 bases, 6 bases remained unmatched. The CDR3 here is CASSLAVSGGQETQYF. Here the CDR3 DNA reads TGCGCCAGCAGCTTGGCGGTATCGGGGGGGCAAGAGACCCAGTACTTC.

The chain employs TRBV19 and TRBJ1-1, with D maybe TRBD1 (5 bases). Germline V gene sequence: CDR1 LNHDA, CDR2 SQIVND (reference sequence). V was cut by 3 bases and J by 2 bases, with 22 bases left in between. CDR3 length: 18 residues. The CDR3 region is CASSMGRDARPGNTEAFF. The CDR3, as DNA: TGTGCCAGTAGTATGGGGAGGGACGCCCGACCGGGAAACACTGAAGCTTTCTTT.

This clone was seen a single time. This rearrangement joins TRBV4-2 to TRBJ1-2; TRBD1 is a possible D gene (6 bases). This CDR3 is 12 amino acids long. Germline CDR1 is LGHNA and CDR2 is YNFKEQ. V shed 9 bases and J shed 8 bases, with 16 bases lying between them. In DNA, the CDR3 is TGTGCCAGTAGGACAGACATCAGCGGCTACACCTTC. This sequence encodes CASRTDISGYTF.

The V call is TRBV3-1 (or the pseudogene TRBV3-2), the J call TRBJ2-1; 13 bases match TRBD2. CDR3 size: 19 residues. Germline loops: CDR1 LGHDT, CDR2 YNNKEL (reference sequence). The V segment lost 5 bases and the J segment 0 bases; nucleotides outside the gene matches: 10. CDR3 sequence reads: CASSWMTSGGPSSYNEQFF. The CDR3 DNA reads TGTGCCAGCAGCTGGATGACTAGCGGGGGGCCTAGCTCCTACAATGAGCAGTTCTTC.

This clone was recorded only once. The chain carries TRBV5-1 and TRBJ2-3; 10 bases match TRBD1. Germline lookup yields CDR1 SGHRS and CDR2 YFSETQ. CDR3 length: 12 amino acids. V lost 4 bases to trimming and J lost 14 bases; unmatched junction nucleotides: 7. CDR3 in amino acids: CASSGGTGVRYF. CDR3 nucleotides: TGCGCCAGCAGCGGCGGGACAGGGGTTAGGTATTTT.

There are a few counts of this clone. The chain recombines TRBV5-4 with TRBJ2-7; TRBD1 matches at 9 bases. J lost 2 bases, V lost 2 bases, and 5 bases had no gene match. There are 15 residues in the CDR3. Germline-derived CDR1 and CDR2 are SGHNT and YYREEE (reference sequence). As DNA, the CDR3 is TGTGCCAGCAGCTTCCCGGGACAGGGAGCCTACGAGCAGTACTTC. It specifies CASSFPGQGAYEQYF.

The J gene is TRBJ2-5, the V gene TRBV28; no reliable D call. Germline values: CDR1 MDHEN, CDR2 SYDVKM. CDR3 length: 14 residues. V was clipped by 2 bases and J by 2 bases, with 9 bases between them. CDR3 DNA sequence: TGTGCCAGCAGTTTACGGTACGGTCAAGAGACCCAGTACTTC. Its translation is CASSLRYGQETQYF.

This rearrangement joins TRBV7-9 to TRBJ2-1; 7 bases are shared with TRBD1. This CDR3 comprises 13 residues. Germline loops: CDR1 SEHNR, CDR2 FQNEAQ (reference sequence). The junction had 5 bases not matched to a gene; V was cut back by 4 bases and J by 8 bases. In DNA, the CDR3 is TGTGCCAGCAGCTCGGGACAGTTTGATGAGCAGTTCTTC. This sequence encodes CASSSGQFDEQFF.

V gene TRBV3-1 (or the pseudogene TRBV3-2) combines with J gene TRBJ2-1, with D unresolved. There are 11 residues in the CDR3. Trimming left V 1 base short and J 9 bases short, with 4 bases between. Germline V gene sequence: CDR1 LGHDT, CDR2 YNNKEL (reference sequence). CDR3 DNA: TGTGCCAGCAGCCAAGCTCTTGAGCAGTTCTTC. This encodes CASSQALEQFF.